This T cell receptor beta chain originates from a study of shared clonotypes between healthy human individuals. Overall study: Researchers drew samples from two women and a few men aged 18 to 49.

Unsorted PBMC DNA underwent sequencing on ten immunoSEQ deep assay plates. TCRdb keeps only in-frame clones here, not all; method: immunoSEQ multiplex PCR. Counted here are about half a million clones, approximately 82% occurring once; the ten biggest clones make up about 12%. This CDR3 comprises 13 residues. Germline trimming cut 6 bases from V and 5 bases from J; bases unmatched to any gene: 1. In this sample, this clone turned up a few times. Sequenced sample: PBMCs. The rearrangement links TRBV5-3 to TRBJ2-2; 10 bases match TRBD1. TRBV5-3 is marked as an open reading frame, function uncertain. This receptor was taken from a woman aged 40 to 49 in good health. Some clones in this sample may be carry-over from other donors' samples. The CDR3 DNA reads as TGTGCCAGAACGGGACAGGGGACCGGGGAGCTGTTTTTT. This translates into CARTGQGTGELFF.